These 2 T cell receptor beta chains share one sample of origin, sequenced in a study of cytomegalovirus exposure and HLA in healthy donors. The PCR used 60 Vbeta and 13 Jbeta primers. Assay: immunoSEQ multiplex PCR; the TCRdb copy retains only in-frame clones and omits some. The sample gives approximately 90,000 clones, 75% to 85% of which show up once; approximately 5% is in the top ten. Sequenced input: PBMCs. The receptor source for this set is a woman in her thirties or forties in good health and CMV-seronegative.

This clone is categorized as medium-sized. The chain joins TRBV5-1 to TRBJ2-3, with 8 nucleotides matching TRBD2. The trim removed 0 bases at V and 0 bases at J, leaving 9 bases unmatched. Germline CDR1 SGHRS, CDR2 YFSETQ. The CDR3 is 18 amino acids. The CDR3 region is CASSLENSGVASTDTQYF. DNA for the CDR3: TGCGCCAGCAGCTTGGAGAATAGCGGGGTCGCTAGCACAGATACGCAGTATTTT.

The rearrangement joins TRBV6-1 to TRBJ2-5, with 11 bases matching TRBD2. The CDR3 consists of 17 residues. Per germline, CDR1 MNHNS and CDR2 SASEGT. With V trimmed by 3 bases and J by 7 bases, 13 bases remained unmatched. In DNA, the CDR3 is TGTGCCAGCAGTGAGAGGGTAGCGGGAGGGCTAGCGGGGACCCAGTACTTC. Encoded protein: CASSERVAGGLAGTQYF.